The 2 T cell receptor beta chains below were found in one sample sequenced in a study of shared clonotypes between healthy human individuals. Profiling relied on immunoSEQ multiplex PCR, and the TCRdb table lists in-frame clones only, not all of them. The sample carries hundreds of thousands of clones, roughly four fifths recorded once. The sample consisted of PBMCs. Receptors originate from a woman aged 40-49 years in good health. Some clones in this sample may be carry-over from other donors' samples.

The chain couples TRBV11-1 to TRBJ1-1; 10 bases are shared with TRBD1. V was clipped by 1 base and J by 4 bases; unmatched bases: 3. This CDR3 is 15 amino acids long. Germline CDR1 is SGHAT and CDR2 is FQDESV (reference sequence). This chain's CDR3 is CASSLEGDRGTEAFF. DNA of the CDR3: TGTGCCAGCAGCTTAGAAGGGGACAGGGGCACTGAAGCTTTCTTT.

This clone showed up just a few times. The gene calls are TRBV7-9 and TRBJ1-1; D gene uncertain. Germline loops: CDR1 SEHNR, CDR2 FQNEAQ (reference sequence). The germline V and J ends were trimmed by 5 bases and 4 bases, with 11 bases remaining between them. The CDR3 spans 13 residues. DNA for the CDR3: TGTGCCAGCAGCAAACATGGTGGCACTGAAGCTTTCTTT. It translates to CASSKHGGTEAFF.